These 31 T cell receptor beta chains came from one sample sequenced in a study of control samples from healthy donors and cancer patients. Produced via immunoSEQ multiplex PCR; TCRdb's table is partial and in-frame only. There are tens of thousands of clones in the sample; approximately 90% occur only once, and about 0.91% lies in the top ten. Material: PBMCs. All receptors come from a man under 40 with colorectal cancer.

The V call is TRBV5-8, the J call TRBJ1-5; D remains unclear. This CDR3 contains 15 residues. V lost 5 bases and J lost 0, with 12 bases in between. Germline V lookup: CDR1 SGHTS, CDR2 YDEGEE. CDR3 loop: CASRYDPYSNQPQHF. The CDR3 nucleotides are TGTGCCAGCAGGTATGATCCGTATAGCAATCAGCCCCAGCATTTT.

This sequence joins TRBV14 and TRBJ1-1; D may be TRBD1 (5 bases). This CDR3 region has 15 residues. The V end was cut by 4 bases, the J end by 10 bases, with 22 bases between. From germline, CDR1 is SGHDN and CDR2 FVKESK. Here the CDR3 reads CASSPLTGALGRAFF. In DNA form, the CDR3 reads TGTGCCAGCAGCCCCCTAACCGGGGCCCTAGGTAGAGCTTTCTTT. Based on the CDR3 plus reference TRBV14 and TRBJ1-1, the full variable domain is EAGVTQFPSHSVIEKGQTVTLRCDPISGHDNLYWYRRVMGKEIKFLLHFVKESKQDESGMPNNRFLAERTGGTYSTLKVQPAELEDSGVYFCASSPLTGALGRAFFGQGTRLTVV.

The chain uses TRBV6-5 and TRBJ1-1; D is perhaps TRBD1 (5 bases). From germline, CDR1 is MNHEY and CDR2 SVGAGI. This CDR3 is built from 13 residues. The CDR3: CATHRRLNTEAFF. The CDR3 DNA reads TGTGCGACCCACAGGCGGTTGAACACTGAAGCTTTCTTT.

This chain links TRBV12-5 with TRBJ2-2; D call uncertain. V was cut by 0 bases and J by 0 bases, with 11 bases left in between. In germline, CDR1 is LGHNT, CDR2 FRNRAP. The CDR3 has 17 amino acids. The CDR3 nucleotides read TGTGCTAGTGGTTTGGTGACGATAACCTCGAACACCGGGGAGCTGTTTTTT. It is translated as CASGLVTITSNTGELFF.

A few counts support this clone. This sequence joins TRBV5-1 and TRBJ2-7, with D unclear. The V gene's germline CDR1 is SGHRS and CDR2 YFSETQ. The CDR3 sequence is 12 residues long. Trimming removed 1 base at V and 5 bases at J, with 7 bases between. The CDR3: CASSLTTHEQYF. In nucleotides, the CDR3 is TGCGCCAGCAGCTTGACGACCCACGAGCAGTACTTC. Full variable domain (rest looked up from reference TRBV5-1 and TRBJ2-7): KAGVTQTPRYLIKTRGQQVTLSCSPISGHRSVSWYQQTPGQGLQFLFEYFSETQRNKGNFPGRFSGRQFSNSRSEMNVSTLELGDSALYLCASSLTTHEQYFGPGTRLTVT.

The chain employs TRBV6-2 or TRBV6-3 and TRBJ2-7; tentative D call: TRBD2 (5 bases). V was cut by 6 bases and J by 3 bases, with 18 bases left in between. CDR1 MNHEY and CDR2 SVGEGT come from the germline V gene. The CDR3 runs 15 residues. CDR3 sequence (DNA): TGTGCCAGCAGCACCAGGTCCAGGAGGAGCTACGAGCAGTACGTC. Residues: CASSTRSRRSYEQYV.

This chain uses TRBV3-1 (or the pseudogene TRBV3-2) with TRBJ1-2; the match to TRBD1 covers 7 bases. CDR1 and CDR2 from the germline V gene are LGHDT and YNNKEL (reference sequence). With V trimmed by 4 bases and J by 3 bases, 11 bases remained unmatched. The CDR3 has 16 amino acids. This chain's CDR3 is CASSRSSSGQYYGYTF. The CDR3 region has the DNA TGTGCCAGCAGCCGGTCTTCTTCGGGACAGTACTATGGCTACACCTTC.

This clone came up once. The chain combines TRBV6-6 with TRBJ1-3; D uncertain. From germline, CDR1 is MNHNY and CDR2 SVGAGI (reference sequence). Trimming removed 6 bases at V and 0 bases at J, with 15 bases between. This CDR3 is 16 amino acids long. CDR3 nucleotide sequence: TGTGCCAGCAGCAGGACGGGGATCTTCTCTGGAAACACCATATATTTT. The encoded protein is CASSRTGIFSGNTIYF.

V usage is TRBV27 and J usage is TRBJ1-4; tentatively, D is TRBD1 (5 bases). The CDR3 has 15 residues. CDR1 is MNHEY and CDR2 is SMNVEV in the germline V gene (reference sequence). Trimming took 2 bases from V and 7 from J, leaving 14 bases between them. The CDR3 spells CASSLNAGMGEKLFF. The DNA for the CDR3 is TGTGCCAGCAGTTTAAATGCAGGGATGGGTGAAAAACTGTTTTTT.

The gene calls are TRBV12-3 or TRBV12-4 and TRBJ2-4, with D perhaps TRBD2 (6 bases). The length of the CDR3 is 11 residues. Trimming pared 3 bases from V and 11 bases from J, leaving 8 bases between. In DNA, the CDR3 is TGTGCCAGCAGTTTTTTAGCGGTTCAGTACTTC. This sequence encodes CASSFLAVQYF.

The chain recombines TRBV5-1 with TRBJ1-1; D is perhaps TRBD1 (5 bases). There are 15 residues in the CDR3. Germline V gives CDR1 SGHRS, CDR2 YFSETQ. The V gene lost 5 bases and the J gene lost 4 bases, with 18 bases spanning the gap. Written as DNA, the CDR3 is TGCGCCAGCAGGGGGGGTCTCCAAGGTGGCACTGAAGCTTTCTTT. It is translated as CASRGGLQGGTEAFF.

The genes are TRBV4-1 and TRBJ1-5; 8 bases are a match to TRBD1. V lost 4 bases and J lost 2; bases outside the gene matches: 13. The CDR3 contains 18 residues. Germline CDR1 reads MGHRA; CDR2 reads YSYEKL. The CDR3 region has the DNA TGCGCCAGCAGCCCAACCACCTACAGGGGGTCGGGCAATCAGCCCCAGCATTTT. Its protein is CASSPTTYRGSGNQPQHF.

This chain uses TRBV5-1 with TRBJ1-4; possible D gene TRBD1, 5 bases. From germline, CDR1 is SGHRS and CDR2 YFSETQ. Trimming stripped 5 bases from V and 5 bases from J, with 16 bases between. The CDR3 is 15 residues long. CDR3 coding DNA: TGCGCCAGCAGAGTAGACGGGACGGCGAATGAAAAACTGTTTTTT. It codes for CASRVDGTANEKLFF.

This chain connects TRBV7-9 to TRBJ2-7; 9 nucleotides match TRBD1. CDR1 is SEHNR and CDR2 is FQNEAQ in the germline V gene (reference sequence). The junction had 15 bases not matched to a gene; V was cut back by 5 bases and J by 4 bases. The CDR3 length is 17 residues. CDR3 sequence: CASSPSYSGQGWYEQYF. The CDR3 DNA reads TGTGCCAGCAGCCCCTCGTATTCGGGACAGGGTTGGTACGAGCAGTACTTC.

The rearrangement links TRBV11-2 to TRBJ1-1; D is uncertain. V was cut by 3 bases and J by 7 bases, with 15 bases left in between. Germline CDR1 is SGHAT and CDR2 is FQNNGV. This CDR3 is 14 amino acids long. CDR3 sequence: CASSFGQQTHEAFF. DNA for the CDR3: TGTGCCAGCAGCTTCGGGCAGCAGACACATGAAGCTTTCTTT.

This clone came up once. J is TRBJ2-7 and V is TRBV24-1, with a weak D call TRBD1 (6 bases). Germline V lookup: CDR1 KGHDR, CDR2 SFDVKD. The CDR3 totals 14 residues. V was clipped by 5 bases and J by 5 bases, with 15 bases between them. The CDR3 nucleotides read TGTGCCACCAGTGGCGCCGGACAGCACAACGAGCAGTACTTC. Translated: CATSGAGQHNEQYF.

The CDR3 sequence: CASFTGTGLTNYGYTF. CDR3 in DNA: TGTGCCAGTTTTACCGGGACAGGGCTTACTAACTATGGCTACACCTTC. The J gene is TRBJ1-2, the V gene TRBV5-5; 9 bases fit TRBD1. Unmatched junction bases numbered 11, after V lost 8 bases and J lost 0 bases. The CDR3 has 16 amino acids. Per the germline V gene, CDR1 is SGHKS and CDR2 is YYEKEE (reference sequence).

V gene TRBV4-1 combines with J gene TRBJ1-2, with D maybe TRBD1 (5 bases). The CDR3 sequence is 16 residues long. Per germline, CDR1 MGHRA and CDR2 YSYEKL. V was shortened by 3 bases and J by 5 bases, with 19 bases between the two germline ends. This CDR3 reads CASSQEFRDGGYGYTF. CDR3 bases: TGCGCCAGCAGCCAGGAATTCCGGGACGGTGGGTATGGCTACACCTTC.

The chain couples TRBV3-1 (or the pseudogene TRBV3-2) to TRBJ1-6; D perhaps matches TRBD1 (6 bases). Trimming stripped 3 bases from V and 7 bases from J, with 10 bases between. The CDR3 is 14 residues long. Germline CDR1 and CDR2: LGHDT and YNNKEL (reference sequence). CDR3 region: CASSHGQSNSPLHF. The CDR3 DNA follows: TGTGCCAGCAGCCACGGACAGTCGAATTCACCCCTCCACTTT.

The V call is TRBV5-4, the J call TRBJ1-4; no clear D. Germline-derived CDR1 and CDR2 are SGHNT and YYREEE (reference sequence). V was cut by 5 bases and J by 4 bases, with 9 bases left in between. The CDR3 runs to 13 residues. The CDR3 reads CASSFGRNEKLFF. The DNA of the CDR3 is TGTGCCAGCAGTTTCGGGCGTAATGAAAAACTGTTTTTT.

The gene calls are TRBV7-6 and TRBJ2-7, with TRBD1 matching over 7 bases. Trimming removed 5 bases from V and 1 base from J; junction bases left unmatched: 5. The CDR3 length is 14 residues. Germline lookup yields CDR1 SGHVS and CDR2 FNYEAQ. CDR3 sequence reads: CASSTRQGSYEQYF. The CDR3 DNA reads TGTGCCAGCAGCACCCGACAGGGTTCCTACGAGCAGTACTTC.

This chain joins TRBV2 and TRBJ1-2, with D perhaps matching TRBD1 (5 bases). V dropped 6 bases and J dropped 6 bases, with 26 bases sitting between them. The CDR3 consists of 17 residues. The germline V gene has CDR1 SNHLY and CDR2 FYNNEI. As DNA, the CDR3 is TGTGCCAGCAGGATCGTTTGGACATCCCTCGAGAGTCATGGCTACACCTTC. Its translation is CASRIVWTSLESHGYTF.

The chain links TRBV21-1 to TRBJ2-5; the DNA was not used to check the table's D call, TRBD2. TRBV21-1 is labeled a pseudogene. This CDR3 spans 17 amino acids. CDR3 in DNA: TGTGCCAGCAGCAAAGCGGAGGGGCGGGGGGAGATGGAGACCCAGTACTTC. Amino acids: CASSKAEGRGEMETQYF.

This sequence joins TRBV7-2 and TRBJ1-2, with D possibly TRBD1 on 6 matching bases. The CDR3 contains 13 residues. Germline V gene sequence: CDR1 SGHTA, CDR2 FQGNSA. Trimming removed 5 bases from V and 4 bases from J, with 11 bases in between. CDR3 sequence reads: CASSPDSTYGYTF. CDR3 sequence (DNA): TGTGCCAGCAGCCCGGACAGTACCTATGGCTACACCTTC.

CDR3 loop: CATPDGAANYGYTF. In DNA form, the CDR3 reads TGTGCCACCCCGGATGGGGCAGCTAACTATGGCTACACCTTC. This sequence joins TRBV6-5 and TRBJ1-2; a possible D gene is TRBD1 (5 bases). This CDR3 region has 14 residues. Germline lookup yields CDR1 MNHEY and CDR2 SVGAGI. V dropped 10 bases and J dropped 0 bases, with 15 bases sitting between them.

This rearrangement joins TRBV6-1 to TRBJ1-2; TRBD1 might be the D (6 bases). This CDR3 is built from 14 residues. The V gene's germline CDR1 is MNHNS and CDR2 SASEGT. V was clipped by 2 bases and J by 3 bases, with 10 bases between them. CDR3 DNA: TGTGCCAGCAGTGAATCTAGGGGGGACTATGGCTACACCTTC. This codes for CASSESRGDYGYTF.

The chain joins TRBV27 to TRBJ1-5; D is unclear. Trimming took off 4 bases at V and 0 bases at J, with 7 bases between the two ends. Germline values: CDR1 MNHEY, CDR2 SMNVEV (reference sequence). CDR3 length: 14 residues. The CDR3: CASSWRNSNQPQHF. For the CDR3, the DNA is TGTGCCAGCAGTTGGCGGAATAGCAATCAGCCCCAGCATTTT.

The chain recombines TRBV9 with TRBJ2-2; D gene ambiguous. Germline-derived CDR1 and CDR2 are SGDLS and YYNGEE. V lost 6 bases, J lost 7 bases, and 7 bases lay in between. This CDR3 region has 11 residues. CDR3 sequence: CASTLGGELFF. DNA for the CDR3: TGTGCCAGCACCCTCGGCGGGGAGCTGTTTTTT.

The chain recombines TRBV9 with TRBJ1-6; 9 nucleotides agree with TRBD1. Germline CDR1 is SGDLS and CDR2 is YYNGEE. Trimming cost V 3 bases and J 7 bases; bases outside gene matches: 2. The CDR3 spans 14 residues. CDR3 nucleotides: TGTGCCAGCAGCGCCGGGACAGGGAATTCACCCCTCCACTTT. It translates to CASSAGTGNSPLHF.

This chain connects TRBV3-1 (or the pseudogene TRBV3-2) to TRBJ1-6; D is undetermined. From germline, CDR1 is LGHDT and CDR2 YNNKEL (reference sequence). With 0 bases removed from V and 2 bases from J, the gap between germline ends came to 8 bases. This CDR3 has 16 amino acids. This chain's CDR3 is CASSQDPGPYNSPLHF. The CDR3 DNA follows: TGTGCCAGCAGCCAAGATCCAGGTCCCTATAATTCACCCCTCCACTTT.

V is TRBV12-3 or TRBV12-4 and J is TRBJ2-1, with D unclear. There are 13 residues in the CDR3. V gave up 3 bases and J gave up 9 bases, with 12 bases separating them. This CDR3 reads CASSFPPSGEQFF. The CDR3 DNA reads TGTGCCAGCAGTTTCCCCCCGAGTGGTGAGCAGTTCTTC.